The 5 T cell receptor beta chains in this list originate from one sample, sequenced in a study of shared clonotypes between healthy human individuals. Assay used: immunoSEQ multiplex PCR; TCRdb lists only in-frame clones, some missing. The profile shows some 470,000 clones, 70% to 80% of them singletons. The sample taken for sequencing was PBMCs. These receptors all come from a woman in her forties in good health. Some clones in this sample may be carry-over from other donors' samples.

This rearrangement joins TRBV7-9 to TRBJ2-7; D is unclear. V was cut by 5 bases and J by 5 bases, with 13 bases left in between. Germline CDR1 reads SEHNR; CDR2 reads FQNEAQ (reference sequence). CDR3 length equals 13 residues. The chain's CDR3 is CASSDRAEDEQYF. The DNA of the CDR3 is TGTGCCAGCAGCGACCGGGCCGAGGACGAGCAGTACTTC.

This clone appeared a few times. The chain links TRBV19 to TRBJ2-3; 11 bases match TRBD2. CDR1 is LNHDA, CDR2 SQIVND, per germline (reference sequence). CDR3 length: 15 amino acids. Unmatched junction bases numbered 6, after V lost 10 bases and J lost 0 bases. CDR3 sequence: CATSGLAASTDTQYF. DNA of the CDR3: TGTGCCACCTCGGGACTAGCGGCTAGCACAGATACGCAGTATTTT.

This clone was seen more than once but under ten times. The CDR3 nucleotides are TGTGCCAGCCTGGGGGAGGGGCACTATGGCTACACCTTC. This gives the protein CASLGEGHYGYTF. The V call is TRBV9, the J call TRBJ1-2; weak D call: TRBD1 (5 bases). Germline assignment: CDR1 SGDLS and CDR2 YYNGEE. V lost 7 bases, J lost 3 bases, and 13 bases lay in between. The CDR3 consists of 13 residues.

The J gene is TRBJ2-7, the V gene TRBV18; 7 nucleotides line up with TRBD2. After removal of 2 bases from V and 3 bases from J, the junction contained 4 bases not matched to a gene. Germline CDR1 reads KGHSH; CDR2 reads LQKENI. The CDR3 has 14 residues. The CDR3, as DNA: TGTGCCAGCTCACCAGGAGCGGGATACTACGAGCAGTACTTC. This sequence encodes CASSPGAGYYEQYF.

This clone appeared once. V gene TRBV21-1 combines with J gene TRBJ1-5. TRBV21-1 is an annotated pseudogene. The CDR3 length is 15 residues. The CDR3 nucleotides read TGTGCCAGCAGCAAAGCGCGTAAGGGGAGGAAGCCCCAGCATTTT. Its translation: CASSKARKGRKPQHF.